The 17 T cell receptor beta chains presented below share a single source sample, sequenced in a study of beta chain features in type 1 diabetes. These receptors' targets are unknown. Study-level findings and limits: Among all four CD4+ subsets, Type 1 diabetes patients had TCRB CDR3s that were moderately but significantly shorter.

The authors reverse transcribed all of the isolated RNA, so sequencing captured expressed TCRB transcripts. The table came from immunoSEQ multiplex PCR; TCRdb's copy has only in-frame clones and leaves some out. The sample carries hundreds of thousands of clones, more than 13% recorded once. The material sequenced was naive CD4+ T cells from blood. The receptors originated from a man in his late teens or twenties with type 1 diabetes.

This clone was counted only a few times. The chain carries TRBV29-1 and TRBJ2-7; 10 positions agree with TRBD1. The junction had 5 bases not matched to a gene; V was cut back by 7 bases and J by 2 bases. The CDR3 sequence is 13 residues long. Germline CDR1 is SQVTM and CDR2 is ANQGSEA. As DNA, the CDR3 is TGCAGCGCGCGGGACAGGGGCCCCTACGAGCAGTACTTC. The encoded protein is CSARDRGPYEQYF.

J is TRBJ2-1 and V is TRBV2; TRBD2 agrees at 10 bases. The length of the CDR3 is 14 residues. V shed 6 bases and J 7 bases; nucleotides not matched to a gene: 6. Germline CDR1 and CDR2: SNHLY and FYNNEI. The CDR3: CASRAAGGGNEQFF. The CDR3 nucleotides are TGTGCCAGCAGGGCAGCGGGAGGGGGAAATGAGCAGTTCTTC.

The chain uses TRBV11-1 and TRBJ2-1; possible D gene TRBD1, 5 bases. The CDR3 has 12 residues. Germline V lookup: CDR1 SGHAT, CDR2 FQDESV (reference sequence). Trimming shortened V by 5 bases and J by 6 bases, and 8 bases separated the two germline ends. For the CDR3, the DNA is TGTGCCAGCAGCGAAAGGGGCAATGAGCAGTTCTTC. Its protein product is CASSERGNEQFF.

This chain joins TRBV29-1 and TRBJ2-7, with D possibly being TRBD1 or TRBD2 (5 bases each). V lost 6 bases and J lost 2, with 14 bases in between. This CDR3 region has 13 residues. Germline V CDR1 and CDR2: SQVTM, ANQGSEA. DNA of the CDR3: TGCAGCGTCCGTGGGACGGATACCTACGAGCAGTACTTC. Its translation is CSVRGTDTYEQYF.

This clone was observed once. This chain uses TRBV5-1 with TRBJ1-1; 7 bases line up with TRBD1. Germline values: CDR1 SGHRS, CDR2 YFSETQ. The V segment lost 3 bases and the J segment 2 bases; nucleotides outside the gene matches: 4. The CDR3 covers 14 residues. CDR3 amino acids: CASSSRTGNTEAFF. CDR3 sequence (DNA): TGCGCCAGCAGCTCCCGGACAGGTAACACTGAAGCTTTCTTT. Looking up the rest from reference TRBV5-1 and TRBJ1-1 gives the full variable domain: KAGVTQTPRYLIKTRGQQVTLSCSPISGHRSVSWYQQTPGQGLQFLFEYFSETQRNKGNFPGRFSGRQFSNSRSEMNVSTLELGDSALYLCASSSRTGNTEAFFGQGTRLTVV.

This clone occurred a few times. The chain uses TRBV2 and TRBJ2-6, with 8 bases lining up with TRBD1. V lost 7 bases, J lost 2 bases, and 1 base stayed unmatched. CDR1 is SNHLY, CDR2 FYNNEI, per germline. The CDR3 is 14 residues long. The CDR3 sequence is CASKDRAGANVLTF. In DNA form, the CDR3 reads TGTGCCAGCAAGGACAGGGCTGGGGCCAACGTCCTGACTTTC.

The CDR3 nucleotides read TGTGCCAGCAGGAGGGTAAGCACAGATACGCAGTATTTT. Its protein product is CASRRVSTDTQYF. This rearrangement joins TRBV25-1 to TRBJ2-3; D possibly corresponds to TRBD2 (5 bases). The CDR3 is 13 residues long. Looked up from germline, CDR1 is MGHDK and CDR2 is SYGVNS. V lost 6 bases to trimming and J lost 0 bases, with 7 bases between them.

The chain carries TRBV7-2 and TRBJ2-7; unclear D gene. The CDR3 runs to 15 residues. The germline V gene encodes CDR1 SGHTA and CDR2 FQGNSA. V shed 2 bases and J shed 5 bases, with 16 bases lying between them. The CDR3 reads CASSLIAVRADEQYF. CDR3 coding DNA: TGTGCCAGCAGCTTAATCGCCGTAAGGGCAGACGAGCAGTACTTC.

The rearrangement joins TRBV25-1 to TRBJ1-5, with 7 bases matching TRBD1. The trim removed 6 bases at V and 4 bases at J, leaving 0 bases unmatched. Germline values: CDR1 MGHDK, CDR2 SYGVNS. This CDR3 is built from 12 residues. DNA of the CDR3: TGTGCCAGCAGACAGGGGAATCAGCCCCAGCATTTT. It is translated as CASRQGNQPQHF.

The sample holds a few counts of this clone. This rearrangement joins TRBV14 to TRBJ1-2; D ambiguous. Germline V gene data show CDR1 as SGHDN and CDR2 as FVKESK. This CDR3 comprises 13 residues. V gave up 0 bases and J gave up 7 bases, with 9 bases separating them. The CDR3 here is CASSQDRVGGYTF. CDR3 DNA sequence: TGTGCCAGCAGCCAAGATCGGGTTGGTGGCTACACCTTC. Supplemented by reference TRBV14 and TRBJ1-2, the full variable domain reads EAGVTQFPSHSVIEKGQTVTLRCDPISGHDNLYWYRRVMGKEIKFLLHFVKESKQDESGMPNNRFLAERTGGTYSTLKVQPAELEDSGVYFCASSQDRVGGYTFGSGTRLTVV.

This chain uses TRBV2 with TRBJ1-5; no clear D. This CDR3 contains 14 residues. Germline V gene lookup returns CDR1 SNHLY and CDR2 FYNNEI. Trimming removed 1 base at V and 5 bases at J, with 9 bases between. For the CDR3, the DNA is TGTGCCAGCAGTGAAGTTTCAAACGATCAGCCCCAGCATTTT. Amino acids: CASSEVSNDQPQHF.

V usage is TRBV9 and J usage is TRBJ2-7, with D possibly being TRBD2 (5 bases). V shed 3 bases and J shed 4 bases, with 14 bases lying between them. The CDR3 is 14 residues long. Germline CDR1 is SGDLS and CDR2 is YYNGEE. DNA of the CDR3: TGTGCCAGCAGCGATTTAAGGGAGCCTTACGAGCAGTACTTC. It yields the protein CASSDLREPYEQYF.

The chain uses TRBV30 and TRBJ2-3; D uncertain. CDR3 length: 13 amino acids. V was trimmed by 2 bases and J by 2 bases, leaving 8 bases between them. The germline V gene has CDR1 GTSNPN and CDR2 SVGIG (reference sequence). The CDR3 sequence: CAWSSQTTDTQYF. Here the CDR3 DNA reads TGTGCCTGGAGTTCCCAGACCACAGATACGCAGTATTTT.

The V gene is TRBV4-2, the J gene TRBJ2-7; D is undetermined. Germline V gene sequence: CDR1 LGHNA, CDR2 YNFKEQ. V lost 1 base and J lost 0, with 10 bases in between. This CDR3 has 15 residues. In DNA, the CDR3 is TGTGCCAGCAGCCAAGCCAGAGACCCCTCCTACGAGCAGTACTTC. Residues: CASSQARDPSYEQYF.

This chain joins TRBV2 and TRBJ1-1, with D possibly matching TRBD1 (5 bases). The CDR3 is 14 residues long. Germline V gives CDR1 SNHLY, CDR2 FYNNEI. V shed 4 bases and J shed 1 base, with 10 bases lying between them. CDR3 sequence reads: CASSAWTPNTEAFF. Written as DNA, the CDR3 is TGTGCCAGCAGTGCTTGGACACCGAACACTGAAGCTTTCTTT.

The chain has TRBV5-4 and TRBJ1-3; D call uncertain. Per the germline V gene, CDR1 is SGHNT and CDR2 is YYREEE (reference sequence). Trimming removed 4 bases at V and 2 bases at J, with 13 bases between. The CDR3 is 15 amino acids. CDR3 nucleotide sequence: TGTGCCAGCAGCCCGGACCTTTCCACTGGAAACACCATATATTTT. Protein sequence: CASSPDLSTGNTIYF.

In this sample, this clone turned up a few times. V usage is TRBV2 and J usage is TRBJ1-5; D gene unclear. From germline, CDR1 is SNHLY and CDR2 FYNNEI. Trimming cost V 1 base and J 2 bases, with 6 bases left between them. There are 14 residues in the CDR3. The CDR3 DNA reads TGTGCCAGCAGTGAAGGGGAGCGCAATCAGCCCCAGCATTTT. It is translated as CASSEGERNQPQHF. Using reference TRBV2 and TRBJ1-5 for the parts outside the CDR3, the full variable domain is EPEVTQTPSHQVTQMGQEVILRCVPISNHLYFYWYRQILGQKVEFLVSFYNNEISEKSEIFDDQFSVERPDGSNFTLKIRSTKLEDSAMYFCASSEGERNQPQHFGDGTRLSIL.